A single sample gave rise to the 10 T cell receptor beta chains below, sequenced in a study of blood T cell repertoires in COVID-19. The repertoire was sequenced with immunoSEQ multiplex PCR; TCRdb's copy has only in-frame clones and lacks some. Of about 74,000 clones in the sample, over 70% were seen once. Specimen: peripheral blood. These receptors originate from a human donor in a cohort sampled during active COVID-19.

The J gene is TRBJ1-2, the V gene TRBV19; 7 positions agree with TRBD1. Germline lookup yields CDR1 LNHDA and CDR2 SQIVND (reference sequence). V lost 3 bases to trimming and J lost 5 bases; unmatched junction nucleotides: 6. This CDR3 has 14 residues. The CDR3 region has the DNA TGTGCCAGTAGTATCCCGGGACAGCGTTATGGCTACACCTTC. Its translation is CASSIPGQRYGYTF. Drawing the rest from reference TRBV19 and TRBJ1-2, the complete variable domain is DGGITQSPKYLFRKEGQNVTLSCEQNLNHDAMYWYRQDPGQGLRLIYYSQIVNDFQKGDIAEGYSVSREKKESFPLTVTSAQKNPTAFYLCASSIPGQRYGYTFGSGTRLTVV.

This clone has a single count. One junction end does not reproduce the germline sequence, and a read error may be involved. The chain joins TRBV29-1 to TRBJ1-6; 8 bases are a match to TRBD1. Germline assignment: CDR1 SQVTM and CDR2 ANQGSEA. CDR3 length equals 13 residues. CDR3 DNA: TGCGGCGTTGTCACAGGGGGGAATTCACCCCTCCACTTT. It codes for CGVVTGGNSPLHF.

CDR3 bases: TGTGCCAGCAGTGCCTCCGCTTATGAGGCAGCTGGAAACACCATATATTTT. This encodes CASSASAYEAAGNTIYF. The chain employs TRBV6-1 and TRBJ1-3; D remains ambiguous. V lost 4 bases to trimming and J lost 2 bases, with 18 bases between them. The CDR3 extends over 17 amino acids. The germline gives CDR1 MNHNS, CDR2 SASEGT.

The V and J genes are TRBV4-1 and TRBJ2-2, with a weak D call TRBD1 (7 bases). Trimming removed 4 bases from V and 7 bases from J, with 19 bases in between. This CDR3 is built from 16 residues. Germline V gene sequence: CDR1 MGHRA, CDR2 YSYEKL. CDR3 loop: CASSPRGSGGNGELFF. Here the CDR3 DNA reads TGCGCCAGCAGCCCCCGAGGATCAGGGGGGAACGGGGAGCTGTTTTTT.

The V and J genes are TRBV19 and TRBJ1-2; the match to TRBD1 covers 7 bases. CDR1 is LNHDA and CDR2 is SQIVND in the germline V gene (reference sequence). CDR3 length: 12 residues. V lost 7 bases and J lost 6; bases outside the gene matches: 5. The CDR3 here is CASKKGANGYTF. The DNA for the CDR3 is TGTGCCAGTAAGAAGGGGGCGAATGGCTACACCTTC.

The chain joins TRBV6-2 or TRBV6-3 to TRBJ2-7, with 7 bases aligning to TRBD1. CDR1 MNHEY and CDR2 SVGEGT come from the germline V gene. The CDR3 runs to 13 residues. Unmatched junction bases numbered 1, after V lost 2 bases and J lost 3 bases. This CDR3 reads CASSYDRDYEQYV. The CDR3 coding sequence is TGTGCCAGCAGTTACGACAGGGACTACGAGCAGTACGTC.

The genes are TRBV7-2 and TRBJ2-2, with no clear D. V was clipped by 4 bases and J by 2 bases, with 17 bases between them. The germline gives CDR1 SGHTA, CDR2 FQGNSA. The CDR3 has 17 residues. CDR3 region: CASSSRSIDKNTGELFF. Written as DNA, the CDR3 is TGTGCCAGCAGCTCTCGCAGTATTGACAAAAACACCGGGGAGCTGTTTTTT.

The chain couples TRBV5-8 to TRBJ1-5; D unresolved. Germline V lookup: CDR1 SGHTS, CDR2 YDEGEE. The CDR3 spans 14 residues. Between the trimmed V and J ends, which lost 4 bases and 16 bases, there was a span of 24 bases. This CDR3 is CASSATSTTGIYHF. In DNA form, the CDR3 reads TGTGCCAGCAGCGCCACATCGACGACGGGGATATATCATTTT.

The gene calls are TRBV18 and TRBJ2-1; 7 bases are a match to TRBD2. The germline V gene encodes CDR1 KGHSH and CDR2 LQKENI. The CDR3 covers 16 residues. V gave up 6 bases and J gave up 1 base; unmatched junction bases: 9. The CDR3 here is CASSQTLAYSYNEQFF. In DNA form, the CDR3 reads TGTGCCAGCTCTCAGACACTAGCGTATTCCTACAATGAGCAGTTCTTC.

The V gene is TRBV11-2, the J gene TRBJ1-5; D may be TRBD1 (6 bases). Per the germline V gene, CDR1 is SGHAT and CDR2 is FQNNGV. The germline V and J ends were trimmed by 5 bases and 6 bases, with 14 bases remaining between them. CDR3 length: 14 amino acids. CDR3 in DNA: TGTGCCAGCAGCCCCGGGGGGCGCGCTCAGCCCCAGCATTTT. This translates into CASSPGGRAQPQHF.